Below, 6 T cell receptor beta chains from the same sample are listed, as sequenced in a study of T cells after yellow fever vaccination. One entry per CDR3 protein, called by TCRdb with MiXCR from the 5' RACE reads. This sample has about 550,000 distinct CDR3 sequences, with 19% found just once. Sequencing used PBMCs, obtained 15 days after the yellow fever booster vaccination. Receptor source: a man in his thirties or forties who received the YFV17D yellow fever vaccine.

This clonotype has only a few counts. This chain connects TRBV7-9 to TRBJ1-2, with D perhaps matching TRBD1 (5 bases). The CDR3 extends over 12 amino acids. Germline-derived CDR1 and CDR2 are SEHNR and FQNEAQ (reference sequence). The V and J ends lost 7 bases and 4 bases respectively, with 10 bases between them. CDR3 nucleotides: TGTGCCAGCACAAACGGGGGCTATGGCTACACCTTC. Protein: CASTNGGYGYTF.

The rearrangement links TRBV9 to TRBJ2-7, with 7 bases aligning to TRBD2. Germline CDR1 SGDLS, CDR2 YYNGEE. The trim removed 10 bases at V and 3 bases at J, leaving 22 bases unmatched. CDR3 length equals 17 residues. The DNA for the CDR3 is TGTGCCCGGTCAAACGGAGCGGGACCTCTGTACGACTACGAGCAGTACTTC. Translation gives CARSNGAGPLYDYEQYF. Full variable domain (outside the CDR3, taken from reference TRBV9 and TRBJ2-7): DSGVTQTPKHLITATGQRVTLRCSPRSGDLSVYWYQQSLDQGLQFLIQYYNGEERAKGNILERFSAQQFPDLHSELNLSSLELGDSALYFCARSNGAGPLYDYEQYFGPGTRLTVT.

This clonotype turned up a few times. V and J are TRBV27 and TRBJ2-5, with D perhaps matching TRBD1 or TRBD2 (5 bases each). Trimming removed 8 bases from V and 2 bases from J, with 12 bases in between. Germline V gives CDR1 MNHEY, CDR2 SMNVEV (reference sequence). The CDR3 consists of 13 residues. CDR3 amino acids: CASRSWGQETQYF. The CDR3 DNA reads as TGTGCCAGCCGATCGTGGGGGCAAGAGACCCAGTACTTC.

The V gene is TRBV10-3, the J gene TRBJ1-4; the D is unclear. Trimming took 0 bases from V and 7 from J, leaving 12 bases between them. Per the germline V gene, CDR1 is ENHRY and CDR2 is SYGVKD. This CDR3 has 15 residues. The CDR3 DNA follows: TGTGCCATCAGTGAGTCTAACCTGCCAGGTGAAAAACTGTTTTTT. It codes for CAISESNLPGEKLFF.

This clonotype was seen repeatedly, ten times or more. The V call is TRBV20-1, the J call TRBJ2-3; possibly TRBD2 for D (6 bases). V lost 0 bases, J lost 2 bases, and 9 bases lay in between. The CDR3 contains 14 residues. Per germline, CDR1 DFQATT and CDR2 SNEGSKA (reference sequence). As DNA, the CDR3 is TGCAGTGCTAGAGAGGGAGGCCTCACAGATACGCAGTATTTT. Its protein product is CSAREGGLTDTQYF.

V is TRBV5-1 and J is TRBJ2-7; D is possibly TRBD1 or TRBD2 (5 bases each). The CDR3 runs to 16 residues. Germline CDR1 SGHRS, CDR2 YFSETQ. V gave up 1 base and J gave up 0 bases, with 14 bases separating them. In DNA, the CDR3 is TGCGCCAGCAGCTTGAACCCGGGACGGAGCTCCTACGAGCAGTACTTC. Translation gives CASSLNPGRSSYEQYF.